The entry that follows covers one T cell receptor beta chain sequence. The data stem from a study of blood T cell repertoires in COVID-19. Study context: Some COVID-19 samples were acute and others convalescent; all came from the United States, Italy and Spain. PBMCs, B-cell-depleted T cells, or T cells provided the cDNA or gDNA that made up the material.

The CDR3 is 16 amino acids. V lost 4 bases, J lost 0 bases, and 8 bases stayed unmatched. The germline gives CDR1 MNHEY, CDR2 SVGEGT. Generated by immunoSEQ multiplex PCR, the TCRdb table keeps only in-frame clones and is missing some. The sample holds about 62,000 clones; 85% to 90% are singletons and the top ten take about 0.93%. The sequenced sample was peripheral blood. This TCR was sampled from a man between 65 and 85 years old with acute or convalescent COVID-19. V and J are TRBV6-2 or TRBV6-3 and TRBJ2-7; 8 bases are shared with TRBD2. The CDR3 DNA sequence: TGTGCCAGCAGTTCCGCTAGCGGGCGGAGCTCCTACGAGCAGTACTTC. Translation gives CASSSASGRSSYEQYF.